These T cell receptor beta chains were read from a single sample in a study of blood T cell repertoires in COVID-19. The table came from immunoSEQ multiplex PCR; TCRdb's copy has only in-frame clones and leaves some out. The data hold some 270,000 clones, with nearly 90% observed a single time. Input material: PBMCs or T cells enriched from blood (not recorded which). The receptors shown here come from a woman aged 55-75 years who had recovered from COVID-19. CDR3s include the opening cysteine and the closing phenylalanine or tryptophan. Clone size is stated in some rows and not others, as once, few, many or a class when expanded.

j_call,clone_size,v_call,cdr3_aa
TRBJ1-2,few,TRBV2,CASSESETANYGYTF
TRBJ1-6,once,TRBV28,CASSSGYRAYNSPLHF
TRBJ1-4,.,TRBV19,CASSIPTRQGSEKLFF
TRBJ2-1,.,TRBV28,CASSSGTSSYNEQFF
TRBJ2-5,.,TRBV2,CASKWEAVQETQYF
TRBJ1-5,once,TRBV10-1,CAFEYSNQPQHF
TRBJ2-1,.,TRBV4-1,CASSRSLDKTYNEQFF
TRBJ2-3,.,TRBV7-9,CASSLGRGSTDTQYF
TRBJ2-3,.,TRBV30,CAWSVLLDTDTQYF
TRBJ2-4,.,TRBV27,CASSPKIRGRAGENIQYF
TRBJ1-2,once,TRBV28,CASGQAVLPLGYTF
TRBJ1-1,.,TRBV19,CASRILFRDKNTEAFF
TRBJ2-1,.,TRBV11-1,CASSRPGLAGAGEQFF
TRBJ2-5,.,TRBV18,CASSPVGGQETQYF
TRBJ2-2,.,TRBV2,CASKRQAHTGELFF
TRBJ2-1,few,TRBV7-8,CASSSRLAEKLSNEQFF
TRBJ2-7,.,TRBV29-1,CSVELAEASYEQYF
TRBJ1-4,.,TRBV2,CASSGETGLGEKLFF
TRBJ2-1,once,TRBV19,CASLSLAGGQEQFF
TRBJ2-7,.,TRBV3-1/TRBV3-2,CASSQSGGAYEQYF
TRBJ2-5,.,TRBV5-1,CASSRGQETQYF
TRBJ1-1,.,TRBV12-3/TRBV12-4,CASLRERTEAFF
TRBJ1-6,.,TRBV20-1,CSASITAPVFNSPLHF
TRBJ1-4,.,TRBV30,CAWTPGGHYEKLFF
TRBJ2-1,.,TRBV15,CATSRGQVWGEQFF
TRBJ1-6,.,TRBV5-1,CASSPTTGGENSPLHF
TRBJ2-2,.,TRBV7-2,CASSLDLAGARTGELFF
TRBJ2-2,.,TRBV27,CASSLGSNTGELFF
TRBJ1-2,.,TRBV28,CASSSPDRGNYGYTF
TRBJ1-5,.,TRBV18,CASSRQGQRTSHQPQHF
TRBJ2-7,.,TRBV3-1/TRBV3-2,CASSLLMTSGGDGDEQYF
TRBJ1-1,.,TRBV6-5,CASRGWGRTTEAFF
TRBJ1-5,.,TRBV28,CASSLTLNQPQHF
TRBJ1-1,.,TRBV16,CASSLTLTEAFF
TRBJ1-1,once,TRBV5-1,CASSLYGTENTEAFF
TRBJ1-1,.,TRBV7-3,CASSKAGTEAFF
TRBJ1-1,.,TRBV10-2,CASTREDTEAFF
TRBJ1-5,once,TRBV28,CASRLLGEGNQPQHF
TRBJ2-1,.,TRBV27,CASILSAGDLINEQFF
TRBJ1-1,.,TRBV28,CASSRGQYSTEAFF
TRBJ1-2,.,TRBV19,CASAQFPDGYTF
TRBJ1-1,.,TRBV27,CASSLGPALNTEAFF
TRBJ1-2,.,TRBV28,CASSLGQLYGYTF
TRBJ2-7,.,TRBV21-1,CASSKAEAELSYEQYF
TRBJ1-4,.,TRBV7-4,CASSFSQGVPLSTNEKLFF
TRBJ1-3,.,TRBV7-9,CASSLQRLIRNTIYF
TRBJ2-1,.,TRBV7-2,CASRSRAGASYNEQFF
TRBJ2-7,.,TRBV4-1,CASSQGRQGYEQYF
TRBJ1-5,.,TRBV28,CASSLETGFQHF
TRBJ1-1,.,TRBV28,CASSFLAAQGTEAFF
TRBJ1-1,.,TRBV27,CASTAPGQGRTEAFF